What follows describes a single T cell receptor beta chain. Trimming stripped 2 bases from V and 5 bases from J, with 19 bases between. CDR3 size: 16 residues. Germline lookup yields CDR1 SGDLS and CDR2 YYNGEE. Produced via immunoSEQ multiplex PCR; TCRdb's table is partial and in-frame only. Altogether 90,000 to 130,000 clones are present, approximately 82% being singletons, with the ten largest covering under 8.5%. This entry comes from a study of control samples from healthy donors and cancer patients. This sequence was found in a man in his late teens or twenties in good health. This sequence joins TRBV9 and TRBJ1-1, with D unclear. Sequences were obtained from blood. The CDR3 sequence: CASSVSPDLLQTEAFF. CDR3 DNA: TGTGCCAGCAGCGTGTCCCCCGATCTCTTGCAGACTGAAGCTTTCTTT.